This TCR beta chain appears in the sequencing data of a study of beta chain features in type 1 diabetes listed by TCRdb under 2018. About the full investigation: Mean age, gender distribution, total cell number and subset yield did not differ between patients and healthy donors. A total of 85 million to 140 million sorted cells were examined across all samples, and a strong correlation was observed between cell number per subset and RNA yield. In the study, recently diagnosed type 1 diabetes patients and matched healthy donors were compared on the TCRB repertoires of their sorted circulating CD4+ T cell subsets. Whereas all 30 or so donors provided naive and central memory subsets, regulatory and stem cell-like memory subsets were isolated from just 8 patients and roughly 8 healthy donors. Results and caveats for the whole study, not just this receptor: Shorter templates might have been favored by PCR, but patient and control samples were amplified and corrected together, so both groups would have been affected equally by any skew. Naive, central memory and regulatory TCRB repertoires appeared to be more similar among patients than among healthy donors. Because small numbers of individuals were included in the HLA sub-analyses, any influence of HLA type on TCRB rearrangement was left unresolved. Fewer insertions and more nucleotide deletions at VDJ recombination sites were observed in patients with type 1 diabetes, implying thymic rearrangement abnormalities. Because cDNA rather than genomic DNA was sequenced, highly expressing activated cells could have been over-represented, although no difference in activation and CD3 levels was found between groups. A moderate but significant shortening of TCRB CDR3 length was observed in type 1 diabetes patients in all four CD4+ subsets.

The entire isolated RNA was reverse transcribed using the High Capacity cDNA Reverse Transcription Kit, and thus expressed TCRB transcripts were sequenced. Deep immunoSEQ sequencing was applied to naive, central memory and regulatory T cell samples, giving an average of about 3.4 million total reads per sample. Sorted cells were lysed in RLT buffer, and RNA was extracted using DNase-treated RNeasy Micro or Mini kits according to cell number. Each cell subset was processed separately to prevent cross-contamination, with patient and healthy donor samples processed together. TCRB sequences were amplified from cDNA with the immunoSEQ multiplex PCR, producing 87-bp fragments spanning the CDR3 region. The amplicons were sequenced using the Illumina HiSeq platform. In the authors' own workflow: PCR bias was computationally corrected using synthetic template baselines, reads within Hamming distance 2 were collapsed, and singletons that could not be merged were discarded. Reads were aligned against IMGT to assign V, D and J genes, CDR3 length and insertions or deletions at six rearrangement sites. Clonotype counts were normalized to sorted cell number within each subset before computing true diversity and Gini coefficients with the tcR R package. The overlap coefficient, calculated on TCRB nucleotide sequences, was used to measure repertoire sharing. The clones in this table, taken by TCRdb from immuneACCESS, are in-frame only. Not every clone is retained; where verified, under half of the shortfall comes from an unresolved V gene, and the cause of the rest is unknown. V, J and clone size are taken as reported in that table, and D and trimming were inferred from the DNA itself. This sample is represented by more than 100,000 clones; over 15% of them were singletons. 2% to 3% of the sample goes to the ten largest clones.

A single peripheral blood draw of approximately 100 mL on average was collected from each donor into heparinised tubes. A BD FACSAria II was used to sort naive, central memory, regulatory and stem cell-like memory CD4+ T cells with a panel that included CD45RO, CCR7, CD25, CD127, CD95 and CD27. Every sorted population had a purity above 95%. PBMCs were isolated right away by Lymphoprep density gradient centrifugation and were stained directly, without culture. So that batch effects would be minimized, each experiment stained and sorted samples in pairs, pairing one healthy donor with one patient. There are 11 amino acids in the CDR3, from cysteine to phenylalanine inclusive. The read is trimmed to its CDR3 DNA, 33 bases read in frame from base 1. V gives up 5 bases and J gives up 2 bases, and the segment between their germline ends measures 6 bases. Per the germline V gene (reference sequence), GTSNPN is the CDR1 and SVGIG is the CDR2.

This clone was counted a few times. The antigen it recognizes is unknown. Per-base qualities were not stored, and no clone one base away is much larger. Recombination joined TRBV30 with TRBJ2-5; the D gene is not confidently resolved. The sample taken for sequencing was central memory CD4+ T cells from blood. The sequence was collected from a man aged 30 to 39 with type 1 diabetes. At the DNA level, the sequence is TGTGCCTGGGGAGTACAAGAGACCCAGTACTTC. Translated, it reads CAWGVQETQYF.